The 20 T cell receptor beta chains below come from one sample, sequenced in a study of OX40 agonist ivuxolimab in advanced cancers. The repertoire was sequenced with immunoSEQ multiplex PCR; TCRdb's copy has only in-frame clones and lacks some. The sample has about 70,000 clones, approximately 80% seen once. This specimen consisted of CD4+ or CD8+ T cells sorted from blood, obtained in a trial of the OX40 agonist ivuxolimab. The receptors stem from an adult with an advanced solid tumor such as melanoma, head and neck, liver or kidney cancer.

The genes are TRBV19 and TRBJ1-2; D is ambiguous. Trimming took 8 bases from V and 2 from J, leaving 12 bases between them. Per germline, CDR1 LNHDA and CDR2 SQIVND (reference sequence). CDR3 length: 13 residues. In nucleotides, the CDR3 is TGTGCCAGTTCCGAACCAGCCAACTATGGCTACACCTTC. This codes for CASSEPANYGYTF.

The chain recombines TRBV7-9 with TRBJ2-3, with TRBD2 matching over 15 bases. J lost 6 bases, V lost 5 bases, and 6 bases had no gene match. The germline CDR1 and CDR2 sequences are SEHNR and FQNEAQ (reference sequence). The CDR3 contains 16 residues. CDR3 nucleotides: TGTGCCAGCAGCACCGGGACTAGCGGGGGGCTGGATACGCAGTATTTT. It translates to CASSTGTSGGLDTQYF.

V is TRBV5-1 and J is TRBJ2-2; TRBD1 agrees at 8 bases. The CDR3 extends over 16 amino acids. The J segment lost 4 bases and the V segment lost 5 bases, leaving 10 bases of the junction unmatched. Germline V gene sequence: CDR1 SGHRS, CDR2 YFSETQ. The CDR3 spells CASRRTGQVSTGELFF. CDR3 DNA: TGCGCCAGCAGAAGGACGGGACAGGTTAGCACCGGGGAGCTGTTTTTT.

This chain's CDR3 is CASSLQAAGLGYGYTF. The CDR3 DNA follows: TGTGCCAGCAGCTTACAAGCGGCAGGGCTAGGCTATGGCTACACCTTC. The chain carries TRBV7-2 and TRBJ1-2; D might be TRBD1 (5 bases). Germline V gene sequence: CDR1 SGHTA, CDR2 FQGNSA. The CDR3 loop spans 16 amino acids. Trimming shortened V by 2 bases and J by 4 bases, and 17 bases separated the two germline ends.

The chain carries TRBV19 and TRBJ1-5; weak D call: TRBD1 (5 bases). V was cut by 7 bases and J by 11 bases, with 21 bases left in between. Germline V CDR1 and CDR2: LNHDA, SQIVND (reference sequence). This CDR3 is 14 amino acids long. CDR3 sequence: CASTVPGPLLTQHF. The CDR3 DNA is TGTGCCAGTACCGTACCGGGACCCCTTTTGACCCAGCATTTT. Supplemented by reference TRBV19 and TRBJ1-5, the full variable domain reads DGGITQSPKYLFRKEGQNVTLSCEQNLNHDAMYWYRQDPGQGLRLIYYSQIVNDFQKGDIAEGYSVSREKKESFPLTVTSAQKNPTAFYLCASTVPGPLLTQHFGDGTRLSIL.

The gene calls are TRBV7-2 and TRBJ2-5; perhaps TRBD2 as D (7 bases). CDR3 size: 15 residues. V was cut by 2 bases and J by 4 bases, with 14 bases left in between. Germline V lookup: CDR1 SGHTA, CDR2 FQGNSA. CDR3 sequence: CASSLSRGASETQYF. CDR3 in DNA: TGTGCCAGCAGCTTATCCCGGGGGGCGTCAGAGACCCAGTACTTC.

The CDR3 nucleotides read TGTGCCAGCAGTGTATACGTGAGGAATGAGCAGTTCTTC. Its translation is CASSVYVRNEQFF. V is TRBV6-5 and J is TRBJ2-1; D is unresolved. V lost 5 bases, J lost 7 bases, and 12 bases lay in between. The CDR3 runs to 13 residues. Germline loops: CDR1 MNHEY, CDR2 SVGAGI.

J is TRBJ2-5 and V is TRBV19, with D possibly TRBD1 on 5 matching bases. Per germline, CDR1 LNHDA and CDR2 SQIVND (reference sequence). CDR3 size: 14 residues. V lost 2 bases, J lost 0 bases, and 7 bases lay in between. The CDR3: CASSIRGNQETQYF. As DNA, the CDR3 is TGTGCCAGTAGTATAAGGGGCAACCAAGAGACCCAGTACTTC.

The chain joins TRBV6-5 to TRBJ2-2, with D hard to call. CDR3 length equals 16 residues. CDR1 and CDR2 from the germline V gene are MNHEY and SVGAGI. Trimming removed 2 bases from V and 7 bases from J, with 17 bases in between. The CDR3 region has the DNA TGTGCCAGCAGTTACACGAGACTGACAACCAGCGGGGAGCTGTTTTTT. Its translation is CASSYTRLTTSGELFF.

This chain links TRBV28 with TRBJ1-6, with 9 bases that match TRBD1. This CDR3 is built from 14 residues. The V segment lost 2 bases and the J segment 9 bases; nucleotides outside the gene matches: 2. Looked up from germline, CDR1 is MDHEN and CDR2 is SYDVKM. The CDR3 bases are TGTGCCAGCAGTTTACGGGACAGGGTTTCACCCCTCCACTTT. Translated, it gives CASSLRDRVSPLHF.

The CDR3 DNA reads as TGTGCCAGCAGTTTATCCCACAGGGTCGGTCGGGAAAACATTCAGTACTTC. Its translation: CASSLSHRVGRENIQYF. V is TRBV28 and J is TRBJ2-4; TRBD1 is a possible D gene (6 bases). Trimming took 1 base from V and 5 from J, leaving 18 bases between them. This CDR3 is built from 17 residues. Germline V gene data show CDR1 as MDHEN and CDR2 as SYDVKM.

The chain joins TRBV2 to TRBJ2-6; D is possibly TRBD1 (5 bases). The CDR3 runs to 17 residues. Trimming shortened V by 5 bases and J by 2 bases, and 16 bases separated the two germline ends. From germline, CDR1 is SNHLY and CDR2 FYNNEI. CDR3 in DNA: TGTGCCAGCAGTTCGCAGGGTACTGTGGCTGGGGCCAACGTCCTGACTTTC. Its protein product is CASSSQGTVAGANVLTF.

The chain has TRBV5-1 and TRBJ1-6; TRBD1 matches at 8 bases. Trimming removed 5 bases from V and 9 bases from J; junction bases left unmatched: 10. Germline V gene lookup returns CDR1 SGHRS and CDR2 YFSETQ. The CDR3 is 15 residues long. CDR3 amino acids: CASSEGTGLSSPLHF. The CDR3 DNA sequence: TGCGCCAGCAGTGAAGGGACAGGTCTCAGTTCACCCCTCCACTTT.

CDR3 in amino acids: CASSREGGGNEKLFF. The CDR3 coding sequence is TGCGCCAGCAGCCGCGAGGGGGGCGGGAATGAAAAACTGTTTTTT. The genes are TRBV5-1 and TRBJ1-4; D may be TRBD1 (6 bases). Germline lookup yields CDR1 SGHRS and CDR2 YFSETQ. Trimming left V 4 bases short and J 5 bases short, with 15 bases between. The CDR3 is 15 residues long.

J is TRBJ2-5 and V is TRBV11-2; 10 bases agree with TRBD2. V shed 1 base and J 5 bases; nucleotides not matched to a gene: 7. The germline V gene has CDR1 SGHAT and CDR2 FQNNGV. The CDR3 has 16 amino acids. Written as DNA, the CDR3 is TGTGCCAGCAGCTTAGCGGTCCAGCGGGGGGGGGAGACCCAGTACTTC. The encoded protein is CASSLAVQRGGETQYF.

The chain is built from TRBV27 and TRBJ1-1; 7 bases align to TRBD1. The V gene end was trimmed by 3 bases and the J gene end by 4 bases; junction bases not matched to a gene: 5. This CDR3 has 14 amino acids. Germline V CDR1 and CDR2: MNHEY, SMNVEV (reference sequence). CDR3 coding DNA: TGTGCCAGCAGTTTCCAGTCAGGGGGCACTGAAGCTTTCTTT. It yields the protein CASSFQSGGTEAFF.

The chain links TRBV11-2 to TRBJ1-6; a possible D gene is TRBD1 (5 bases). This CDR3 contains 15 residues. Germline loops: CDR1 SGHAT, CDR2 FQNNGV. The V gene lost 5 bases and the J gene lost 7 bases, with 15 bases spanning the gap. The CDR3 DNA is TGTGCCAGCAGCGGCGGGGCAGGGCTAAATTCACCCCTCCACTTT. Translated: CASSGGAGLNSPLHF.

The chain joins TRBV19 to TRBJ1-5; 7 bases are shared with TRBD1. The germline V gene has CDR1 LNHDA and CDR2 SQIVND (reference sequence). V gave up 5 bases and J gave up 6 bases; unmatched junction bases: 4. The CDR3 loop spans 13 amino acids. Here the CDR3 reads CASSGRGSQPQHF. The CDR3 DNA reads TGTGCCAGTAGTGGCAGGGGGAGTCAGCCCCAGCATTTT. The entire variable domain, with the rest obtained from reference TRBV19 and TRBJ1-5, is as follows: DGGITQSPKYLFRKEGQNVTLSCEQNLNHDAMYWYRQDPGQGLRLIYYSQIVNDFQKGDIAEGYSVSREKKESFPLTVTSAQKNPTAFYLCASSGRGSQPQHFGDGTRLSIL.

The rearrangement uses TRBV5-1 and TRBJ2-3, with 12 positions matching TRBD2. There are 17 residues in the CDR3. Germline assignment: CDR1 SGHRS and CDR2 YFSETQ. The junction had 4 bases not matched to a gene; V was cut back by 2 bases and J by 0 bases. The CDR3 region has the DNA TGCGCCAGCAGCTTACTAGCGGGGGGATGGAGCACAGATACGCAGTATTTT. It is translated as CASSLLAGGWSTDTQYF.

This rearrangement joins TRBV2 to TRBJ2-2; D is ambiguous. Per the germline V gene, CDR1 is SNHLY and CDR2 is FYNNEI. V shed 3 bases and J shed 7 bases, with 6 bases lying between them. The CDR3 is 12 residues long. The CDR3 DNA is TGTGCCAGCAGTGATCCCGGCGGGGAGCTGTTTTTT. Its protein is CASSDPGGELFF.